This TCR beta chain stems from a study of cytomegalovirus exposure and HLA in healthy donors. Study-level points and caveats: Common viral pathogens seemed, in a later analysis, to connect with several of the most significant clusters. Rare TCR sequences predominated, though certain public TCRs were found in many donors. Most likely, a cluster of highly shared sequence variants arose as a sequencing artifact. In an earlier analysis, most TCR beta V segments were productive about 87% or about 30% of the time.

A remark on this clone: Its antigen is unknown.

Both 60 Vbeta primers and 13 Jbeta primers went into the PCR. Some clones are missing from TCRdb's copy, which holds only in-frame ones; the method was immunoSEQ multiplex PCR. Among around 280,000 clones listed, about 90% were seen once. Sequenced sample: PBMCs. The TCR sequence derives from a woman aged 18-29 years in good health and CMV-seronegative.

Written as DNA, the CDR3 is TGTGCCAGCAGTGAAGCTGGAGCGGGGGTGCAGGCTACGCAGTATTTT. Residues: CASSEAGAGVQATQYF. The chain recombines TRBV2 with TRBJ2-3; 8 positions agree with TRBD2. CDR3 length equals 16 residues. Germline CDR1 reads SNHLY; CDR2 reads FYNNEI. Germline trimming cut 0 bases from V and 8 bases from J; bases unmatched to any gene: 10.